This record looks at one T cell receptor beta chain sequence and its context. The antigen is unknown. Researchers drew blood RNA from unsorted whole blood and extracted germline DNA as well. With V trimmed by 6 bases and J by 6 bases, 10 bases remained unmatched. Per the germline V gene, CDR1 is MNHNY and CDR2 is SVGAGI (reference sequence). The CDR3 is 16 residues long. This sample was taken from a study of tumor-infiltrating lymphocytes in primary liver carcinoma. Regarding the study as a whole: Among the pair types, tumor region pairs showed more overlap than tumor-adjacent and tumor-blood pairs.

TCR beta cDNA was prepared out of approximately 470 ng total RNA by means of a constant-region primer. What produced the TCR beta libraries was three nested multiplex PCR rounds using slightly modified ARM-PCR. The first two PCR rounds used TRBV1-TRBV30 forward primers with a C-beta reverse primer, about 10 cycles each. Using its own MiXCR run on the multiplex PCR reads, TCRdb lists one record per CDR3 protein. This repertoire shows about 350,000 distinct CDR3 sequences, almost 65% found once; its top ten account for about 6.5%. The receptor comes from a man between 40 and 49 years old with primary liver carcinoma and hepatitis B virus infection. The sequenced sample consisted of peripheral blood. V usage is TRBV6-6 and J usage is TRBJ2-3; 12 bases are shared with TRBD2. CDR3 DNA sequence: TGTGCCAGCAGGGAAGGAACTAGCGGGAGGATGGATACGCAGTATTTT. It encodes CASREGTSGRMDTQYF.